These 3 T cell receptor beta chains were sequenced from one sample in a study of blood T cell repertoires in COVID-19 (TCRdb year 2020). The library was prepared using the immunoSEQ multiplex PCR assay. Entries here come from immuneACCESS through TCRdb and include only in-frame sequences with V and J called. Some clones fail to appear in such tables; in the studies checked, an unresolved V gene covers under half of the shortfall, and the cause of the remainder is unknown. The sample table holds 300,000 or so clones, of which 85% were seen once. The ten largest clones take up around 4% of the sample. The source material was peripheral blood. These receptors all come from a woman aged 50 to 60 with active or convalescent COVID-19.

The J gene is TRBJ2-1, the V gene TRBV7-6; 11 nucleotides agree with TRBD2. The CDR3 consists of 13 residues. Germline-derived CDR1 and CDR2 are SGHVS and FNYEAQ. The J segment lost 8 bases and the V segment lost 8 bases, leaving 5 bases of the junction unmatched. DNA for the CDR3: TGTGCCAGCGGAAAACTAGCGGGAGATGAGCAGTTCTTC. Translating gives CASGKLAGDEQFF.

The chain joins TRBV6-5 to TRBJ2-2; 11 positions agree with TRBD2. The V gene's germline CDR1 is MNHEY and CDR2 SVGAGI. Trimming at V came to 4 bases and at J to 4 bases, leaving 2 bases not matched to a gene. This CDR3 comprises 15 residues. The CDR3 nucleotides are TGTGCCAGCAGTTCGGGACTAGCGGTCACCGGGGAGCTGTTTTTT. Protein product: CASSSGLAVTGELFF.

The V and J genes are TRBV5-4 and TRBJ2-2; 9 bases match TRBD1. Germline V gene lookup returns CDR1 SGHNT and CDR2 YYREEE (reference sequence). J lost 5 bases, V lost 4 bases, and 9 bases had no gene match. The CDR3 covers 16 residues. The CDR3 bases are TGTGCCAGCAGCCCGGGGGGACAGGGAGGGACCGGGGAGCTGTTTTTT. Protein: CASSPGGQGGTGELFF. Full variable domain (rest looked up from reference TRBV5-4 and TRBJ2-2): ETGVTQSPTHLIKTRGQQVTLRCSSQSGHNTVSWYQQALGQGPQFIFQYYREEENGRGNFPPRFSGLQFPNYSSELNVNALELDDSALYLCASSPGGQGGTGELFFGEGSRLTVL.